Each of the 24 T cell receptor beta chains below was sequenced from the same sample in a study of blood T cells in healthy people across ages. With a J-beta primer mix and a sample-barcoded 5' primer, a second PCR ran roughly 7 to 11 cycles. TCRdb redid the calling of the 5' RACE reads with MiXCR, one entry per CDR3 protein. The table records hundreds of thousands of distinct CDR3 sequences, roughly 41% of them present only once. Sequencing used blood. These receptors were taken from a woman aged 55-69 years in good health.

In this sample, this clonotype turned up a few times. This chain joins TRBV3-1 and TRBJ2-1; 11 positions agree with TRBD2. The germline gives CDR1 LGHDT, CDR2 YNNKEL (reference sequence). The CDR3 length is 15 residues. V shed 3 bases and J 7 bases; nucleotides not matched to a gene: 5. CDR3 amino acids: CASSQILAGANEQFF. In DNA, the CDR3 is TGTGCCAGCAGCCAGATACTAGCGGGAGCGAATGAGCAGTTCTTC.

This clonotype was counted only a few times. The chain recombines TRBV2 with TRBJ2-7; D unresolved. The CDR3 covers 13 residues. Germline CDR1 and CDR2: SNHLY and FYNNEI. Trimming stripped 2 bases from V and 7 bases from J, with 12 bases between. CDR3 DNA: TGTGCCAGCAGTGAATATAGTTCCAATGAGCAGTACTTC. Translation gives CASSEYSSNEQYF.

The CDR3 DNA reads as TGTGCCAGCAGCCGCCGACCGGGAGGGTGGTTTCAGCCCCAGCATTTT. Protein sequence: CASSRRPGGWFQPQHF. The chain combines TRBV3-1 with TRBJ1-5; D uncertain. The V gene lost 4 bases and the J gene lost 6 bases, with 19 bases spanning the gap. The CDR3 is 16 residues long. CDR1 and CDR2 (germline): LGHDT, YNNKEL (reference sequence).

This clonotype was picked up a small number of times. V and J are TRBV7-2 and TRBJ2-7; no clear D gene. The germline gives CDR1 SGHTA, CDR2 FQGNSA. V was clipped by 5 bases and J by 6 bases, with 14 bases between them. The CDR3 runs to 13 residues. The CDR3 here is CASSALAWGEQYF. The CDR3 DNA is TGTGCCAGCAGCGCGCTGGCATGGGGCGAGCAGTACTTC.

The genes are TRBV2 and TRBJ2-1, with 7 bases lining up with TRBD2. This CDR3 has 15 amino acids. V trimming: 6 bases; J trimming: 3 bases; junction bases outside the gene matches: 8. Germline values: CDR1 SNHLY, CDR2 FYNNEI. In DNA, the CDR3 is TGTGCCAGCAGAGGGCCGGGGGGTCTCTACAATGAGCAGTTCTTC. Protein sequence: CASRGPGGLYNEQFF.

V gene TRBV15 combines with J gene TRBJ1-5, with a weak D call TRBD1 (6 bases). Germline values: CDR1 LNHNV, CDR2 YYDKDF (reference sequence). The CDR3 extends over 16 amino acids. V dropped 4 bases and J dropped 4 bases, with 17 bases sitting between them. The CDR3: CATSTLIQGPNQPQHF. The CDR3 coding sequence is TGTGCCACCAGCACCTTGATCCAGGGGCCGAATCAGCCCCAGCATTTT.

In its sample, this clonotype was seen a few times. A junction boundary mismatches the germline segment, possibly from a read error. This sequence joins TRBV20-1 and TRBJ2-7; D may be TRBD2 (5 bases). CDR3 size: 14 residues. In germline, CDR1 is DFQATT, CDR2 SNEGSKA (reference sequence). CDR3 DNA: TGCGGTGCTAGGACGAGTCTAGCTCACAACGAGCAGTACTTC. The encoded protein is CGARTSLAHNEQYF.

The genes are TRBV3-1 and TRBJ1-1; 8 bases are a match to TRBD1. The CDR3 contains 16 residues. In germline, CDR1 is LGHDT, CDR2 YNNKEL (reference sequence). V shed 8 bases and J 0 bases; nucleotides not matched to a gene: 11. CDR3 in amino acids: CASYGQGEDMNTEAFF. CDR3 sequence (DNA): TGTGCCAGCTACGGACAGGGTGAGGACATGAACACTGAAGCTTTCTTT.

V gene TRBV4-3 combines with J gene TRBJ2-1, with unresolved D. Germline V gene lookup returns CDR1 LGHNA and CDR2 YSLEER. This CDR3 is built from 18 residues. V was clipped by 3 bases and J by 0 bases, with 18 bases between them. CDR3 sequence reads: CASSHPRGRKSSYNEQFF. CDR3 DNA sequence: TGCGCCAGCAGCCATCCTAGAGGCCGAAAAAGCTCCTACAATGAGCAGTTCTTC.

This chain uses TRBV7-9 with TRBJ1-5; a possible D gene is TRBD1 (6 bases). Trimming shortened V by 4 bases and J by 1 base, and 17 bases separated the two germline ends. Germline loops: CDR1 SEHNR, CDR2 FQNEAQ (reference sequence). The CDR3 length is 17 residues. The CDR3 loop is CASSSAPGEGSNQPQHF. CDR3 in DNA: TGTGCCAGCAGCTCGGCGCCAGGGGAAGGGAGCAATCAGCCCCAGCATTTT.

This chain connects TRBV12-5 to TRBJ2-1; D is perhaps TRBD2 (6 bases). From germline, CDR1 is LGHNT and CDR2 FRNRAP. V lost 1 base, J lost 7 bases, and 11 bases lay in between. The CDR3 covers 14 residues. The CDR3 is CASGLGNSGNEQFF. CDR3 nucleotides: TGTGCTAGTGGTTTGGGTAACAGCGGGAATGAGCAGTTCTTC. Supplemented by reference TRBV12-5 and TRBJ2-1, the full variable domain reads DARVTQTPRHKVTEMGQEVTMRCQPILGHNTVFWYRQTMMQGLELLAYFRNRAPLDDSGMPKDRFSAEMPDATLATLKIQPSEPRDSAVYFCASGLGNSGNEQFFGPGTRLTVL.

The chain carries TRBV6-1 and TRBJ2-5, with D possibly matching TRBD2 (5 bases). Germline CDR1 MNHNS, CDR2 SASEGT. V shed 3 bases and J shed 11 bases, with 13 bases lying between them. CDR3 length: 12 amino acids. Here the CDR3 reads CASSDMSGKQYF. CDR3 sequence (DNA): TGTGCCAGCAGTGATATGAGCGGCAAGCAGTACTTC.

This clonotype occurred a few times. J is TRBJ2-3 and V is TRBV7-3; 11 nucleotides agree with TRBD2. Germline V CDR1 and CDR2: SGHTA, FQGTGA. The CDR3 extends over 16 amino acids. The ends lost 1 base at V and 4 bases at J; junction bases unmatched: 4. Here the CDR3 reads CASSLNSGGGADTQYF. The CDR3 DNA is TGTGCCAGCAGCTTAAATAGCGGGGGGGGCGCAGATACGCAGTATTTT.

A few counts support this clonotype. This chain uses TRBV20-1 with TRBJ2-3; D possibly corresponds to TRBD2 (6 bases). V lost 3 bases, J lost 0 bases, and 7 bases lay in between. The CDR3 sequence is 13 residues long. Looked up from germline, CDR1 is DFQATT and CDR2 is SNEGSKA (reference sequence). The CDR3 bases are TGCAGTGCTAGCGGGGGAAGCACAGATACGCAGTATTTT. Its protein product is CSASGGSTDTQYF.

The table lists this clonotype with a few counts. The chain links TRBV29-1 to TRBJ2-4; 9 bases map to TRBD1. The CDR3 runs 20 residues. Germline assignment: CDR1 SQVTM and CDR2 ANQGSEA. The J segment lost 1 base and the V segment lost 5 bases, leaving 21 bases of the junction unmatched. This chain's CDR3 is CSVFRPTGGAGVGAKNIQYF. DNA of the CDR3: TGCAGCGTTTTTCGTCCAACAGGGGGCGCAGGGGTAGGGGCCAAAAACATTCAGTACTTC.

The chain couples TRBV20-1 to TRBJ1-5, with 9 bases lining up with TRBD1. Trimming removed 6 bases from V and 6 bases from J; junction bases left unmatched: 12. Per the germline V gene, CDR1 is DFQATT and CDR2 is SNEGSKA (reference sequence). The CDR3 extends over 15 amino acids. The DNA for the CDR3 is TGCAGTGCCAAGAACTTGGACAGGGGAGGTCAGCCCCAGCATTTT. Amino acid sequence: CSAKNLDRGGQPQHF.

A word on this clonotype: Without the conserved terminal phenylalanine or tryptophan, this CDR3 likely stems from a read error. This chain connects TRBV5-1 to TRBJ2-7, with a possible D match to TRBD2 (6 bases). CDR3 length: 14 amino acids. V shed 0 bases and J shed 3 bases, with 10 bases lying between them. Germline V gene sequence: CDR1 SGHRS, CDR2 YFSETQ. CDR3 sequence reads: CASSLGTGVYEQYI. The DNA of the CDR3 is TGCGCCAGCAGCTTGGGGACGGGAGTCTACGAGCAGTACATC.

The chain uses TRBV12-5 and TRBJ2-7; maybe TRBD2 (6 bases). CDR1 and CDR2 from the germline V gene are LGHNT and FRNRAP. The CDR3 sequence is 15 residues long. V was cut by 2 bases and J by 6 bases, with 17 bases left in between. This CDR3 reads CASGLPSGRKVEQYF. The CDR3 DNA sequence: TGTGCTAGTGGTTTGCCCTCCGGGAGAAAGGTCGAGCAGTACTTC.

This clonotype showed up many times. The chain employs TRBV7-9 and TRBJ2-5; TRBD2 might be the D (6 bases). The CDR3 consists of 14 residues. Germline CDR1 and CDR2: SEHNR and FQNEAQ (reference sequence). V lost 6 bases and J 4 bases, leaving 15 bases between the germline ends. CDR3 residues: CASRPEGTGETQYF. DNA of the CDR3: TGTGCCAGCAGACCGGAGGGAACAGGAGAGACCCAGTACTTC.

There are a few counts of this clonotype. This chain links TRBV7-2 with TRBJ2-7, with a possible D match to TRBD1 (6 bases). Germline CDR1 reads SGHTA; CDR2 reads FQGNSA. Trimming shortened V by 5 bases and J by 6 bases, and 29 bases separated the two germline ends. The CDR3 contains 18 residues. The CDR3 region is CASSQVWGPTTTLVEQYF. CDR3 coding DNA: TGTGCCAGCAGCCAGGTGTGGGGGCCGACTACCACTCTTGTCGAGCAGTACTTC.

The chain links TRBV28 to TRBJ1-2; D may be TRBD1 (5 bases). Germline loops: CDR1 MDHEN, CDR2 SYDVKM. Trimming took off 2 bases at V and 3 bases at J, with 10 bases between the two ends. This CDR3 comprises 14 residues. CDR3 nucleotide sequence: TGTGCCAGCAGTTTAGGGGGTAAAGACTATGGCTACACCTTC. Translation: CASSLGGKDYGYTF.

The chain couples TRBV2 to TRBJ2-5; 15 nucleotides line up with TRBD2. This CDR3 has 16 residues. CDR1 and CDR2 from the germline V gene are SNHLY and FYNNEI. The trim removed 7 bases at V and 5 bases at J, leaving 8 bases unmatched. DNA for the CDR3: TGTGCCAGCATCGGGGGACTAGCGGGAGGCGGGGAGACCCAGTACTTC. It codes for CASIGGLAGGGETQYF.

CDR3 amino acids: CSAKDATGGGTEAFF. DNA for the CDR3: TGCAGTGCTAAGGATGCGACAGGGGGAGGAACTGAAGCTTTCTTT. The chain joins TRBV20-1 to TRBJ1-1; TRBD1 agrees at 9 bases. The CDR3 consists of 15 residues. V shed 4 bases and J 5 bases; nucleotides not matched to a gene: 11. Germline lookup yields CDR1 DFQATT and CDR2 SNEGSKA (reference sequence).

This clonotype was seen only a few times. The junction does not match germline at one end; this may be a read error. In DNA form, the CDR3 reads TGTGCCAGCAGCTTGGGGACAGGGGAGGAGACCCAGTACTTC. This sequence encodes CASSLGTGEETQYF. The rearrangement uses TRBV5-1 and TRBJ2-5; the match to TRBD1 covers 10 bases. From germline, CDR1 is SGHRS and CDR2 YFSETQ. The CDR3 spans 14 residues.